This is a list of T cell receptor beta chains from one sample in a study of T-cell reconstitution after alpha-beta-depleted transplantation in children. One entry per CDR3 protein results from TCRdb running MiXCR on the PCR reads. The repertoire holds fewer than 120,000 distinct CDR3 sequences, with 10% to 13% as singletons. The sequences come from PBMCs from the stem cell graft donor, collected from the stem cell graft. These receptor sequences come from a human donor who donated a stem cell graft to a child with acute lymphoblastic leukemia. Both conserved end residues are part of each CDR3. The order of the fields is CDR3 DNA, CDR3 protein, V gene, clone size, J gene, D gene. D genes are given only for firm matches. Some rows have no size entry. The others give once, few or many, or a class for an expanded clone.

cdr3_nt: TGTGCCACCTCGACAGGGCTAAATCAGCCCCAGCATTTT
cdr3_aa: CATSTGLNQPQHF
v_call: TRBV12-3/TRBV12-4
clone_size: many
j_call: TRBJ1-5
d_call: TRBD1

cdr3_nt: TGCGCCAGCACTGTGGGAGCGATGGGCACCGGGGAGCTGTTTTTT
cdr3_aa: CASTVGAMGTGELFF
v_call: TRBV5-1
clone_size: many
j_call: TRBJ2-2
d_call: .

cdr3_nt: TGTGCCAGCAGTTTTACAGGGGTAAATCAGCCCCAGCATTTT
cdr3_aa: CASSFTGVNQPQHF
v_call: TRBV12-3/TRBV12-4
clone_size: many
j_call: TRBJ1-5
d_call: TRBD1

cdr3_nt: TGTGCCAGCATCCCAGGCGGGGGAGGAAACATTCAGTACTTC
cdr3_aa: CASIPGGGGNIQYF
v_call: TRBV3-1
clone_size: many
j_call: TRBJ2-4
d_call: TRBD2

cdr3_nt: TGCAGTGCTGGGTCCCCTGCGGGGGGTGCCTACAATGAGCAGTTCTTC
cdr3_aa: CSAGSPAGGAYNEQFF
v_call: TRBV20-1
clone_size: many
j_call: TRBJ2-1
d_call: TRBD2

cdr3_nt: TGCAGCGTTACCGCGCAGTGTATGACTACATTTCAGTACTTC
cdr3_aa: CSVTAQCMTTFQYF
v_call: TRBV29-1
clone_size: many
j_call: TRBJ2-4
d_call: .

cdr3_nt: TGTGCCAGCAGCCAAGTGCGGTCTAGCACAGATACGCAGTATTTT
cdr3_aa: CASSQVRSSTDTQYF
v_call: TRBV3-1
clone_size: many
j_call: TRBJ2-3
d_call: .

cdr3_nt: TGTGCCATCAGTTTTGAGCTAGAAGGGGGACAAGAGACCCAGTACTTC
cdr3_aa: CAISFELEGGQETQYF
v_call: TRBV10-3
clone_size: many
j_call: TRBJ2-5
d_call: .

cdr3_nt: TGTGCCAGCAGCTTAGCACAGACAGGGGGAACCGGGGAGCTGTTTTTT
cdr3_aa: CASSLAQTGGTGELFF
v_call: TRBV7-2
clone_size: many
j_call: TRBJ2-2
d_call: TRBD1

cdr3_nt: TGCAGTGCTAGGGAATCAGGGATCCAGACTGAAGCTTTCTTT
cdr3_aa: CSARESGIQTEAFF
v_call: TRBV20-1
clone_size: many
j_call: TRBJ1-1
d_call: .

cdr3_nt: TGCGCCAGCAGCTCAGGTAGCGGAGTCTACGAGCAGTACTTC
cdr3_aa: CASSSGSGVYEQYF
v_call: TRBV5-1
clone_size: many
j_call: TRBJ2-7
d_call: .

cdr3_nt: TGTGCCAGCAGTGAAGGGCTAGCGGAAAGCACCGGGGAGCTGTTTTTT
cdr3_aa: CASSEGLAESTGELFF
v_call: TRBV2
clone_size: many
j_call: TRBJ2-2
d_call: TRBD2

cdr3_nt: TGTGCCAGCAACCCTTCAGGGGTGGTCGGGGAGCTGTTTTTT
cdr3_aa: CASNPSGVVGELFF
v_call: TRBV7-2
clone_size: many
j_call: TRBJ2-2
d_call: .

cdr3_nt: TGTGCCAGCAGTCTAGACTTACCGGGACAGGGTGGCGCCGGGGAGCTGTTTTTT
cdr3_aa: CASSLDLPGQGGAGELFF
v_call: TRBV2
clone_size: many
j_call: TRBJ2-2
d_call: TRBD1

cdr3_nt: TGTGCCAGCAGCTTAGACGGGAGCCGGAGGAGCTACACCTTC
cdr3_aa: CASSLDGSRRSYTF
v_call: TRBV5-4
clone_size: many
j_call: TRBJ1-2
d_call: .

cdr3_nt: TGTGCCAGCAGCTTAACGGCTAGCCTCAATGAGCAGTTCTTC
cdr3_aa: CASSLTASLNEQFF
v_call: TRBV7-3
clone_size: .
j_call: TRBJ2-1
d_call: .

cdr3_nt: TGTGCCAGCTCACCACCGGACGGGAGCGGGGATGAGCAGTTCTTC
cdr3_aa: CASSPPDGSGDEQFF
v_call: TRBV18
clone_size: many
j_call: TRBJ2-1
d_call: TRBD2

cdr3_nt: TGTGCCACTTCGGACAGATCCTACGAGCAGTACTTC
cdr3_aa: CATSDRSYEQYF
v_call: TRBV7-9
clone_size: .
j_call: TRBJ2-7
d_call: .

cdr3_nt: TGCGCCAGCAGCTTCCAAGCCCCAATTGAAGCTTTCTTT
cdr3_aa: CASSFQAPIEAFF
v_call: TRBV5-1
clone_size: many
j_call: TRBJ1-1
d_call: .

cdr3_nt: TGTGCCATCAGTGAGGGGACGTACGGGACCTACGAGCAGTACTTC
cdr3_aa: CAISEGTYGTYEQYF
v_call: TRBV10-3
clone_size: many
j_call: TRBJ2-7
d_call: .

cdr3_nt: TGTGCCAGCAGTAACGGTGTCAGGGGGCGCGGCAATCAGCCCCAGCATTTT
cdr3_aa: CASSNGVRGRGNQPQHF
v_call: TRBV6-5
clone_size: many
j_call: TRBJ1-5
d_call: TRBD1

cdr3_nt: TGTGCCAGCAGCGTAGCACGCGGGGCCGATGGGGCCAACGTCCTGACTTTC
cdr3_aa: CASSVARGADGANVLTF
v_call: TRBV9
clone_size: many
j_call: TRBJ2-6
d_call: .

cdr3_nt: TGCGCCAGCAGCCAAGACGGGACAGGGCTCACTGAAGCTTTCTTT
cdr3_aa: CASSQDGTGLTEAFF
v_call: TRBV4-3
clone_size: many
j_call: TRBJ1-1
d_call: TRBD1

cdr3_nt: TGTGCCAGCAGCTTAGACGCGGGAGGGGTGGGTGAGCAGTTCTTC
cdr3_aa: CASSLDAGGVGEQFF
v_call: TRBV7-2
clone_size: many
j_call: TRBJ2-1
d_call: TRBD2

cdr3_nt: TGCAGTGCTAGAGATCATATTAGTCGGGGACAGTTCTCCTGGGAGACCCAGTACTTC
cdr3_aa: CSARDHISRGQFSWETQYF
v_call: TRBV20-1
clone_size: many
j_call: TRBJ2-5
d_call: TRBD1